This section outlines one T cell receptor beta chain sequence together with its context. No antigen is known for it. Germline V lookup: CDR1 SEHNR, CDR2 FQNEAQ (reference sequence). V gave up 1 base and J gave up 0 bases, with 15 bases separating them. The CDR3 has 17 residues. This record comes from a study of cytomegalovirus exposure and HLA in healthy donors. Study-wide results and limits: Compared with the roughly 700-donor mean, an Asian-associated ancestry cluster reportedly had fewer N-insertions, according to a later analysis. V- and J-gene trimming in TCR beta was tied to a missense DCLRE1C variant by an analysis performed later. Accurate prediction of HLA-A and HLA-B alleles (for most subjects) was reportedly achieved from TCR beta sequences.

PCR primers comprised 60 Vbeta and 13 Jbeta primers. Data came from immunoSEQ multiplex PCR; TCRdb stores just in-frame clones and leaves some out. The data show fewer than 150,000 clones, approximately 15% seen once. The chain is built from TRBV7-9 and TRBJ1-2; D is undetermined. Sequenced material: PBMCs. The sequence was collected from a young woman in good health and CMV-seronegative. This CDR3 is CASSLGSDPRTNYGYTF. The CDR3 DNA reads as TGTGCCAGCAGCTTAGGGTCAGACCCGCGGACTAACTATGGCTACACCTTC.